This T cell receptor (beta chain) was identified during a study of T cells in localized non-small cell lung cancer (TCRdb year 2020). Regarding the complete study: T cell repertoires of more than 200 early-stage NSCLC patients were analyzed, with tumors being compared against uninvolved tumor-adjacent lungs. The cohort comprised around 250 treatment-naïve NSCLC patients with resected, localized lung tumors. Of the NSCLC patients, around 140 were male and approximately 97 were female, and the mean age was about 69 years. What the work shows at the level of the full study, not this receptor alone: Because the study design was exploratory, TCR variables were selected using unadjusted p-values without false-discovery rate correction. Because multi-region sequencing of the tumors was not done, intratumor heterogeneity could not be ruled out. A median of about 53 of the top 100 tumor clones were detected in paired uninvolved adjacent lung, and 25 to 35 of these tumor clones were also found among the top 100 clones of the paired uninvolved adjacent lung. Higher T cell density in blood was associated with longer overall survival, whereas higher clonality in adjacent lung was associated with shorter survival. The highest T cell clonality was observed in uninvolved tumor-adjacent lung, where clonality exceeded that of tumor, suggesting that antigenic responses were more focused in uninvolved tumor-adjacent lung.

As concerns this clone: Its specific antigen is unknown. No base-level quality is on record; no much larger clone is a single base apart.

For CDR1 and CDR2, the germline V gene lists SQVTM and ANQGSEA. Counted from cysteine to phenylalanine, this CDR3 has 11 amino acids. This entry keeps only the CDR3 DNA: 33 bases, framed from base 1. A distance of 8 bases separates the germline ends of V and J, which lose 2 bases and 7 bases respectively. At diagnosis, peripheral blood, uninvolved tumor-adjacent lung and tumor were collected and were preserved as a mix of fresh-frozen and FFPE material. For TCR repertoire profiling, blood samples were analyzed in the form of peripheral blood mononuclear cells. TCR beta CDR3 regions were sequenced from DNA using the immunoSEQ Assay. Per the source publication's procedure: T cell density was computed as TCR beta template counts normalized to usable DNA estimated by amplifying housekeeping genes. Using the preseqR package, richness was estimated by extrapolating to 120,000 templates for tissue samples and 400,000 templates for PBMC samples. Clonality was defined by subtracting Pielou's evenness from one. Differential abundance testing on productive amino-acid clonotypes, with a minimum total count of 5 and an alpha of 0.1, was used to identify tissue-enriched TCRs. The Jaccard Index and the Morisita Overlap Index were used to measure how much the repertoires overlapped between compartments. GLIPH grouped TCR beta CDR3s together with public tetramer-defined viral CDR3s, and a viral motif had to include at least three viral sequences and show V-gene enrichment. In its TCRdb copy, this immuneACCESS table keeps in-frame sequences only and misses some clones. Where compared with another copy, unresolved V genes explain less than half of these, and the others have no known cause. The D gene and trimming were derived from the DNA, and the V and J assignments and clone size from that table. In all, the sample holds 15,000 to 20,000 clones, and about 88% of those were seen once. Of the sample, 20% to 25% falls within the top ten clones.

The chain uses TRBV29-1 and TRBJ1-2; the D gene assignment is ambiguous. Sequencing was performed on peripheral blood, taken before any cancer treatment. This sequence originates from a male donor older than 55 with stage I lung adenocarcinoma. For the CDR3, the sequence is CSVETLGGYTF. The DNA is TGCAGCGTTGAAACCCTAGGTGGCTACACCTTC.